The sample holds many counts of the clone carrying this T cell receptor beta chain. Its specificity is unknown. In TCRdb, the 5' RACE reads were re-called with MiXCR into one record per CDR3 protein. The sample includes some 95,000 distinct CDR3 sequences, roughly 8.8% of them seen just once. The record originates from a study of CD8 T cells in ankylosing spondylitis. Study-wide results and caveats: Some motif variants were previously reported in reactive arthritis synovial fluid and blood.

The CDR3 sequence is 16 residues long. J was trimmed by 3 bases and V by 0 bases; bases with no gene match: 8. Looked up from germline, CDR1 is SGHKS and CDR2 is YYEKEE (reference sequence). The TCR sequence derives from a male donor with ankylosing spondylitis or in good health (not recorded which). Sequenced: blood, either unsorted or a sorted T cell fraction (not recorded which). This chain uses TRBV5-5 with TRBJ2-7; the match to TRBD2 covers 8 bases. This CDR3 reads CASSLGLAGAFYEQYF. In nucleotides, the CDR3 is TGTGCCAGCAGCTTGGGGCTAGCGGGCGCTTTCTACGAGCAGTACTTC. The complete variable domain, with remaining parts taken from reference TRBV5-5 and TRBJ2-7, reads DAGVTQSPTHLIKTRGQQVTLRCSPISGHKSVSWYQQVLGQGPQFIFQYYEKEERGRGNFPDRFSARQFPNYSSELNVNALLLGDSALYLCASSLGLAGAFYEQYFGPGTRLTVT.